The TCR beta chain under discussion was sequenced for a study of T cells in localized non-small cell lung cancer. Measured with immunoSEQ multiplex PCR; TCRdb has only the in-frame clones, and not every one. The table shows roughly 30,000 clones, with approximately 90% occurring only once. V lost 5 bases, J lost 0 bases, and 10 bases lay in between. The length of the CDR3 is 14 residues. Germline V gene lookup returns CDR1 LNHDA and CDR2 SQIVND (reference sequence). The receptor was isolated from a woman aged 18 to 55 with stage I lung adenocarcinoma. Sequencing used peripheral blood, obtained before any cancer treatment. The chain carries TRBV19 and TRBJ1-2; possibly TRBD1 for D (6 bases). In DNA form, the CDR3 reads TGTGCCAGTAGTGTCAGGGGTTCTAACTATGGCTACACCTTC. Amino acid sequence: CASSVRGSNYGYTF.